The 26 T cell receptor delta chains listed next were all sequenced from one sample in a study of gamma-delta T cells after stem cell transplantation. TCRdb re-called the RT-PCR reads using CATT. The sample contains approximately 1,000 delta-chain clones, 3.6% of which appear only once. Sequenced sample: gamma-delta T cells. The receptors were gathered from a human donor. It is not recorded whose cells these are; they may come from a transplant donor.

There are a few counts of this clone. With only one base between it and a far larger clone, this is likely a read error. This sample also contains other DNA sequences that code for the same CDR3. V usage is TRDV2 and J usage is TRDJ1, with 12 bases identical to TRDD3. Looked up from germline, CDR1 is GEAIGNYY and CDR2 is EKD. J was trimmed by 11 bases and V by 4 bases; bases with no gene match: 25. The CDR3 is 19 amino acids. The CDR3 nucleotides are TGTGCCTGTGATCCCCTATCGGCACGGACTGGGGGATACCAGGATCGGCTCATCTTT. Translating it yields CACDPLSARTGGYQDRLIF.

With respect to this clone: The protein TCRdb lists belongs to a much larger clone and differs from this DNA's translation at residues 12 and 13, which points to a read error; the protein shown is made from the DNA. CDR3 loop: CACDPVRMGDTHADKLIF. Here the CDR3 DNA reads TGTGCCTGTGATCCGGTTAGAATGGGGGATACGCACGCCGATAAACTCATCTTT. The J gene is TRDJ1, the V gene TRDV2; 11 bases match TRDD3. Trimming at V came to 4 bases and at J to 3 bases, leaving 15 bases not matched to a gene. CDR1 and CDR2 from the germline V gene are GEAIGNYY and EKD. This CDR3 region has 18 residues.

With respect to this clone: The protein in TCRdb stems from a much larger clone and differs at residue 16 from this DNA's translation, likely a read error; here the protein is translated from the DNA. V gene TRDV2 combines with J gene TRDJ1; TRDD3 agrees at 11 bases. There are 18 residues in the CDR3. Germline V gene sequence: CDR1 GEAIGNYY, CDR2 EKD. The chain's CDR3 is CACDPVRMGDTYTDKPIF. The CDR3, as DNA: TGTGCCTGTGATCCGGTTAGAATGGGGGATACGTACACCGATAAACCCATCTTT.

This clone was detected a few times. TCRdb lists the protein of a much larger clone for this DNA, which differs at residue 5, so this is likely a read error; the protein given here is translated from the DNA itself. The V gene is TRDV2, the J gene TRDJ3, with a tentative D call TRDD3 (6 bases). CDR1 and CDR2 from the germline V gene are GEAIGNYY and EKD. The CDR3 contains 18 residues. The V end was cut by 3 bases, the J end by 0 bases, with 14 bases between. Here the CDR3 DNA reads TGTGCCTGTGACCCCACTGGGAGTCTCTCCTGGGACACCCGACAGATGTTTTTC. The encoded protein is CACDPTGSLSWDTRQMFF.

Sample share makes this clone medium-sized. A read error is likely here: a far larger clone is one base away. The chain combines TRDV2 with TRDJ1, with D unclear. The CDR3 runs to 14 residues. Trimming shortened V by 3 bases and J by 0 bases, and 10 bases separated the two germline ends. Germline loops: CDR1 GEAIGNYY, CDR2 EKD. The CDR3 spells CACDGLSYTDKLIF. The CDR3 DNA is TGTGCCTGTGACGGTCTGTCGTACACCGATAAACTCATCTTT.

As regards this clone: Since a far larger clone is one base different, this is likely a read error. Other DNA variants within this sample encode the same CDR3. The chain recombines TRDV2 with TRDJ1, with 11 nucleotides matching TRDD3. The CDR3 spans 19 residues. Trimming took 3 bases from V and 2 from J; bases not matched to a gene: 16. Looked up from germline, CDR1 is GEAIGNYY and CDR2 is EKD. For the CDR3, the DNA is TGTGCCTGTGACTCGGCAGAAGTACTGGGGGATAGGGGGACCGATAAACTCATCTTT. Translation: CACDSAEVLGDRGTDKLIF.

Only a few counts were recorded for this clone. The mismatch at residue 7 between this DNA's translation and the TCRdb protein of a much larger clone likely reflects a read error; the protein shown is translated from the DNA. The chain recombines TRDV2 with TRDJ1, with 11 bases lining up with TRDD3. Germline values: CDR1 GEAIGNYY, CDR2 EKD. The ends lost 4 bases at V and 0 bases at J; junction bases unmatched: 12. The CDR3 runs 18 residues. CDR3 loop: CACDPVGMGDTYTDKLIF. The DNA of the CDR3 is TGTGCCTGTGATCCGGTTGGAATGGGGGATACGTACACCGATAAACTCATCTTT.

This clone came up a few times. This chain connects TRDV2 to TRDJ1; 10 bases are a match to TRDD3. J lost 0 bases, V lost 0 bases, and 15 bases had no gene match. This CDR3 has 20 amino acids. Per the germline V gene, CDR1 is GEAIGNYY and CDR2 is EKD. Here the CDR3 DNA reads TGTGCCTGTGACACCGCCGGGAACGGACTGGGGGATTCGTACACCGATAAACTCATCTTT. This gives the protein CACDTAGNGLGDSYTDKLIF.

In this sample, this clone turned up a few times. A far more abundant clone sits one base away, making this likely a read error. Other nucleotide sequences in the sample specify the same CDR3. The V and J genes are TRDV2 and TRDJ3; 9 bases align to TRDD2. The CDR3 has 26 residues. In germline, CDR1 is GEAIGNYY, CDR2 EKD. The CDR3 is CACDTVSLPTEERMEFRSWDTRQMFF. The CDR3 DNA reads TGTGCCTGCGACACCGTAAGCCTTCCTACGGAAGAGAGGATGGAGTTTAGGTCCTGGGACACCCGACAGATGTTTTTC.

This clone occurred a few times. This DNA's translation and the protein TCRdb lists, from a much larger clone, do not match at residue 7, likely due to a read error; the protein shown is translated from the DNA. V usage is TRDV2 and J usage is TRDJ1, with 11 bases fitting TRDD3. The CDR3 has 19 residues. V trimming: 3 bases; J trimming: 2 bases; junction bases outside the gene matches: 16. Germline CDR1 and CDR2: GEAIGNYY and EKD. CDR3 region: CACDSAKVLGDRGTDKLIF. CDR3 in DNA: TGTGCCTGTGACTCGGCGAAAGTACTGGGGGATAGGGGGACCGATAAACTCATCTTT.

V usage is TRDV2 and J usage is TRDJ1, with 10 bases matching TRDD3. CDR1 and CDR2 from the germline V gene are GEAIGNYY and EKD. The ends lost 2 bases at V and 0 bases at J; junction bases unmatched: 8. This CDR3 has 17 amino acids. Here the CDR3 reads CACDNILGDSYTDKLIF. The CDR3 region has the DNA TGTGCCTGTGACAATATACTGGGGGATTCGTACACCGATAAACTCATCTTT.

The chain joins TRDV2 to TRDJ1; D is ambiguous. This CDR3 has 15 residues. Germline CDR1 GEAIGNYY, CDR2 EKD. Trimming removed 2 bases at V and 3 bases at J, with 15 bases between. CDR3 sequence reads: CACDNLELNPDKLIF. The DNA of the CDR3 is TGTGCCTGTGACAACCTCGAACTGAATCCCGATAAACTCATCTTT.

Remarks on this clone: TCRdb's listed protein matches a much larger clone and diverges from this DNA's translation at residue 16, likely through a read error; the protein shown comes from the DNA. The V call is TRDV2, the J call TRDJ1; 12 nucleotides line up with TRDD3. Germline-derived CDR1 and CDR2 are GEAIGNYY and EKD. This CDR3 has 18 amino acids. The CDR3 region is CACDVLGDTVPSTDKPIF. The CDR3, as DNA: TGTGCCTGTGACGTACTGGGGGATACAGTCCCCTCCACCGATAAACCCATCTTT.

In regard to this clone: The protein TCRdb gives is from a much larger clone and does not agree with this DNA's translation at residue 9, likely a read error; the protein shown here comes from the DNA. The chain has TRDV2 and TRDJ1; D gene unclear. This CDR3 has 15 residues. Germline CDR1 and CDR2: GEAIGNYY and EKD. The V end lost 1 base, the J end lost 3 bases, and 14 bases lay between the germline ends. CDR3: CACDTVGDYSDKLIF. CDR3 bases: TGTGCCTGTGACACGGTAGGAGACTACTCCGATAAACTCATCTTT.

This clone was counted only a few times. A read error likely explains this, since a far larger clone differs by one base. This CDR3 is also generated by other DNA sequences in the sample. The chain recombines TRDV2 with TRDJ1, with D perhaps TRDD3 (6 bases). Between the trimmed V and J ends, which lost 0 bases and 2 bases, there was a span of 24 bases. Germline loops: CDR1 GEAIGNYY, CDR2 EKD. The CDR3 has 19 amino acids. Written as DNA, the CDR3 is TGTGCCTGTGACACCGCCTGGGATAGGCACCAACCTTCTACCGATAAACTCATCTTT. Translation: CACDTAWDRHQPSTDKLIF.

The rearrangement uses TRDV2 and TRDJ1, with TRDD3 matching 11 bases. This CDR3 has 16 amino acids. Per germline, CDR1 GEAIGNYY and CDR2 EKD. The V segment lost 0 bases and the J segment 8 bases; nucleotides outside the gene matches: 10. CDR3 nucleotide sequence: TGTGCCTGTGACACCGTGGGGGATACGGAACCGTTGAAACTCATCTTT. Translation gives CACDTVGDTEPLKLIF.

This clone was seen a handful of times. A far more abundant clone sits one base away, making this likely a read error. This chain uses TRDV2 with TRDJ1, with TRDD3 identical over 12 bases. This CDR3 spans 22 amino acids. Germline V lookup: CDR1 GEAIGNYY, CDR2 EKD. J was trimmed by 1 base and V by 3 bases; bases with no gene match: 23. This CDR3 reads CACDLISSTLLGDTRGTDKLIF. The CDR3 bases are TGTGCCTGTGACCTAATTTCTTCCACTCTACTGGGGGATACAAGGGGCACCGATAAACTCATCTTT.

This clone is labeled as hyperexpanded. Other DNA variants within this sample encode the same CDR3. The V call is TRDV2, the J call TRDJ1; 10 positions agree with TRDD3. The junction had 7 bases not matched to a gene; V was cut back by 4 bases and J by 0 bases. The CDR3 runs 16 residues. In germline, CDR1 is GEAIGNYY, CDR2 EKD. Written as DNA, the CDR3 is TGTGCCTGTGAAACCCTGGGGGATATTTACACCGATAAACTCATCTTT. Protein: CACETLGDIYTDKLIF.

This clone is medium-sized in the sample. It differs at one base from a far larger clone, so likely a read error. The genes are TRDV2 and TRDJ1, with 8 bases that match TRDD3. V was pared by 4 bases and J by 0 bases, with 9 bases of the junction left unmatched. This CDR3 is built from 16 residues. In germline, CDR1 is GEAIGNYY, CDR2 EKD. The CDR3 sequence: CACETPGDIYTDKLIF. The CDR3 DNA sequence: TGTGCCTGTGAAACCCCGGGGGATATTTACACCGATAAACTCATCTTT.

There are a few counts of this clone. The V call is TRDV2, the J call TRDJ1; TRDD3 agrees at 13 bases. Trimming cost V 4 bases and J 9 bases; bases outside gene matches: 13. CDR1 GEAIGNYY and CDR2 EKD come from the germline V gene. The CDR3 contains 16 residues. The DNA for the CDR3 is TGTGCCTGTGATAAACTGGGGGATACGGGAGGACTGGAACTCATCTTT. Amino acid sequence: CACDKLGDTGGLELIF.

This clone appeared a few times. Since a far larger clone is one base different, this is likely a read error. Other nucleotide sequences from this sample produce the same CDR3. The chain links TRDV2 to TRDJ1; 8 nucleotides agree with TRDD3. This CDR3 has 17 residues. Per germline, CDR1 GEAIGNYY and CDR2 EKD. The CDR3 region is CACDAVRVGDYTDKLIF. CDR3 coding DNA: TGTGCTTGTGACGCCGTGAGGGTGGGGGATTACACCGATAAACTCATCTTT.

Only a few counts were recorded for this clone. A far larger clone is just one base off, so this is likely a read error. V is TRDV2 and J is TRDJ3; 9 positions match TRDD3. The trim removed 3 bases at V and 0 bases at J, leaving 20 bases unmatched. This CDR3 has 23 residues. CDR1 GEAIGNYY and CDR2 EKD come from the germline V gene. CDR3 in DNA: TGTGCCTGTGACTCCCCTCCTGCGGCCTCTGGGGGATTACCCTCCTGGGACACCCGACAGATGTTTTTC. Its translation is CACDSPPAASGGLPSWDTRQMFF.

This clone has more than one count but fewer than ten. This DNA translates differently at residue 5 from the TCRdb protein, which is that of a much larger clone; a read error is likely, and the protein shown is the DNA's own translation. Different DNA sequences within this sample yield the same CDR3. The chain joins TRDV2 to TRDJ1; 8 bases align to TRDD3. Unmatched junction bases numbered 16, after V lost 3 bases and J lost 8 bases. CDR3 size: 16 residues. Per the germline V gene, CDR1 is GEAIGNYY and CDR2 is EKD. The CDR3 sequence: CACDAVGDWENDKLIF. CDR3 sequence (DNA): TGTGCCTGTGACGCCGTGGGGGATTGGGAAAATGACAAACTCATCTTT.

Note on this clone: It is likely a read error: a sequence one base away is far more abundant. Different DNA sequences within this sample yield the same CDR3. The rearrangement uses TRDV2 and TRDJ3, with 9 bases aligning to TRDD3. This CDR3 has 23 residues. From germline, CDR1 is GEAIGNYY and CDR2 EKD. The V segment lost 3 bases and the J segment 0 bases; nucleotides outside the gene matches: 20. CDR3 nucleotides: TGTGCCTGTGACTCCCCCCCTACGGCCTCTGGGGGATTACCCTCCTGGGACACCCGACAGATGTTTTTC. Its translation: CACDSPPTASGGLPSWDTRQMFF.

This clone showed up just a few times. A read error likely explains this, since a far larger clone differs by one base. Within the sample, other DNA sequences also encode this same CDR3. The rearrangement uses TRDV2 and TRDJ1; 7 positions match TRDD3. The ends lost 7 bases at V and 3 bases at J; junction bases unmatched: 10. The CDR3 has 14 amino acids. Germline CDR1 GEAIGNYY, CDR2 EKD. The CDR3 bases are TGTGCCTGCTTCGCTCTGGGGGCCGCCGATAAACTCATCTTT. Protein: CACFALGAADKLIF.

This clone was counted between two and nine times. This likely came from a read error, as a far larger clone is one base away. CDR3 residues: CARDTVGKLGDHNTDKLIF. DNA of the CDR3: TGTGCCCGTGACACCGTAGGTAAGCTGGGGGACCATAACACCGATAAACTCATCTTT. The rearrangement uses TRDV2 and TRDJ1, with 8 bases matching TRDD3. Looked up from germline, CDR1 is GEAIGNYY and CDR2 is EKD. The CDR3 spans 19 residues.